This passage covers 5 T cell receptor beta chains from one sample sequenced in a study of T cell responses to AZD1222 COVID-19 vaccine. Profiling relied on immunoSEQ multiplex PCR, and the TCRdb table lists in-frame clones only, not all of them. Counted here are over 110,000 clones, approximately 94% occurring once; the ten biggest clones make up roughly 5%. Sequenced material: peripheral blood, taken on day 0 of AZD1222 vaccination. These receptors came from an adult in good health.

The CDR3 DNA reads as TGTGCCACCGAGAGAGGGGTCACCGGGGAGCTGTTTTTT. Its protein is CATERGVTGELFF. The chain couples TRBV10-3 to TRBJ2-2; D possibly matches TRBD1 or TRBD2 (5 bases each). Per germline, CDR1 ENHRY and CDR2 SYGVKD. The CDR3 has 13 amino acids. The V end was cut by 10 bases, the J end by 4 bases, with 13 bases between.

This sequence joins TRBV4-1 and TRBJ1-1; possible D gene TRBD1, 5 bases. This CDR3 comprises 17 residues. CDR1 is MGHRA and CDR2 is YSYEKL in the germline V gene. Between the trimmed V and J ends, which lost 0 bases and 0 bases, there was a span of 14 bases. The CDR3 sequence: CASSQDLRGLMNTEAFF. Here the CDR3 DNA reads TGCGCCAGCAGCCAAGATCTAAGGGGCTTGATGAACACTGAAGCTTTCTTT.

The genes are TRBV6-5 and TRBJ2-5, with 12 bases aligning to TRBD2. With V trimmed by 6 bases and J by 6 bases, 8 bases remained unmatched. Germline lookup yields CDR1 MNHEY and CDR2 SVGAGI. This CDR3 spans 15 amino acids. The chain's CDR3 is CASRMTSGRTQTQYF. The DNA of the CDR3 is TGTGCCAGCAGGATGACTAGCGGGAGAACCCAGACCCAGTACTTC.

A remark on this clone: Compared with germline, one end of the junction differs, possibly owing to a read error. This chain links TRBV11-3 with TRBJ2-5, with a tentative D call TRBD1 (6 bases). The CDR3 has 12 amino acids. Germline values: CDR1 SGHNT, CDR2 YENEEA. The CDR3 spells CAGSQGQETQYF. The CDR3 region has the DNA TGTGCCGGCAGTCAGGGGCAAGAGACCCAGTACTTC.

The V gene is TRBV10-2, the J gene TRBJ2-7; a weak D match, TRBD1 (6 bases). The CDR3 has 14 residues. Trimming pared 6 bases from V and 3 bases from J, leaving 15 bases between. Germline CDR1 WSHSY, CDR2 SAAADI. The CDR3 coding sequence is TGCGCCAGCAGGGGACATCCAGTTAACTACGAGCAGTACTTC. Encoded protein: CASRGHPVNYEQYF.